Shown below are 23 T cell receptor beta chains from a single sample sequenced in a study of patients and donors after allogeneic stem cell transplantation. TCRdb re-called the RT-PCR reads with MiXCR, one entry per CDR3 protein. The sample includes under 200,000 distinct CDR3 sequences, roughly 31% of them seen just once. Sequencing input: blood, either unsorted or a sorted T cell fraction (not recorded which). The receptors derive from a human donor who was either an allogeneic HSCT recipient or a stem cell or donor lymphocyte infusion donor (not recorded which). It is not recorded whose cells these are; they may come from a transplant donor.

This clonotype was picked up one time. The chain is built from TRBV29-1 and TRBJ2-7; D is perhaps TRBD1 (6 bases). V lost 4 bases to trimming and J lost 3 bases, with 10 bases between them. The germline V gene has CDR1 SQVTM and CDR2 ANQGSEA. This CDR3 is 12 amino acids long. The CDR3 bases are TGCAGCGTTGGGGGGCCTTACTACGAGCAGTACTTC. This gives the protein CSVGGPYYEQYF.

The V and J genes are TRBV20-1 and TRBJ2-3; a possible D gene is TRBD1 (5 bases). Trimming removed 8 bases from V and 7 bases from J, with 19 bases in between. CDR1 is DFQATT, CDR2 SNEGSKA, per germline (reference sequence). The CDR3 is 13 amino acids. In DNA form, the CDR3 reads TGCAGTACCACGACCTTTGGGGCGAATACGCAGTATTTT. This encodes CSTTTFGANTQYF.

The rearrangement joins TRBV12-3 or TRBV12-4 to TRBJ2-1; 9 positions agree with TRBD2. The CDR3 is 15 amino acids. J gave up 3 bases and V 5 bases, and 5 bases lay outside the gene matches. CDR3 sequence reads: CASSVLAGRYNEQFF. The CDR3 bases are TGTGCCAGCAGTGTACTAGCGGGCCGCTACAATGAGCAGTTCTTC.

This clonotype appeared once. V gene TRBV5-6 combines with J gene TRBJ2-7, with 8 positions matching TRBD1. This CDR3 contains 14 residues. Germline-derived CDR1 and CDR2 are SGHDT and YYEEEE. Losses at the gene ends were 3 bases for V and 3 bases for J; bases not matched to a gene: 5. CDR3 in DNA: TGTGCCAGCAGCTGGGGACAGGCGGGCTACGAGCAGTACTTC. Amino acids: CASSWGQAGYEQYF.

The rearrangement uses TRBV30 and TRBJ1-5; the D is unclear. The CDR3 runs to 15 residues. Trimming stripped 2 bases from V and 4 bases from J, with 15 bases between. CDR1 and CDR2 from the germline V gene are GTSNPN and SVGIG (reference sequence). CDR3 DNA: TGTGCCTGGAGTTCCGACCCAACCCCGAATCAGCCCCAGCATTTT. Amino acid sequence: CAWSSDPTPNQPQHF.

The rearrangement joins TRBV5-1 to TRBJ2-1; the D is unclear. Germline assignment: CDR1 SGHRS and CDR2 YFSETQ. V was cut by 0 bases and J by 3 bases, with 13 bases left in between. The CDR3 contains 16 residues. CDR3: CASSLAIQFHYNEQFF. The CDR3 region has the DNA TGCGCCAGCAGCTTGGCCATACAATTCCACTACAATGAGCAGTTCTTC.

As DNA, the CDR3 is TGTGCCAGCAGCCCCACCATTCGGACCGGGGAGCTGTTTTTT. This sequence encodes CASSPTIRTGELFF. The chain recombines TRBV3-1 with TRBJ2-2; no reliable D call. Trimming took 4 bases from V and 5 from J, leaving 11 bases between them. There are 14 residues in the CDR3. Germline V CDR1 and CDR2: LGHDT, YNNKEL (reference sequence). The entire variable domain, with the rest obtained from reference TRBV3-1 and TRBJ2-2, is as follows: DTAVSQTPKYLVTQMGNDKSIKCEQNLGHDTMYWYKQDSKKFLKIMFSYNNKELIINETVPNRFSPKSPDKAHLNLHINSLELGDSAVYFCASSPTIRTGELFFGEGSRLTVL.

The chain carries TRBV24-1 and TRBJ1-1; TRBD1 agrees at 9 bases. The ends lost 7 bases at V and 5 bases at J; junction bases unmatched: 10. Germline values: CDR1 KGHDR, CDR2 SFDVKD. The CDR3 contains 15 residues. The CDR3 here is CATRRGTGKGTEAFF. The CDR3 DNA follows: TGTGCCACCAGGCGCGGGACAGGGAAAGGGACTGAAGCTTTCTTT.

In this sample, this clonotype turned up a few times. V usage is TRBV19 and J usage is TRBJ1-6, with D possibly being TRBD1 (6 bases). Between the trimmed V and J ends, which lost 10 bases and 10 bases, there was a span of 17 bases. Looked up from germline, CDR1 is LNHDA and CDR2 is SQIVND (reference sequence). This CDR3 is built from 13 residues. The CDR3 sequence is CATEPGQGSPLHF. CDR3 coding DNA: TGTGCCACTGAGCCGGGACAAGGGTCACCCCTCCACTTT.

This clonotype has more than one count but fewer than ten. The gene calls are TRBV14 and TRBJ1-2, with a possible D match to TRBD1 (6 bases). CDR3 length: 18 amino acids. CDR1 and CDR2 from the germline V gene are SGHDN and FVKESK. V was cut by 1 base and J by 4 bases, with 22 bases left in between. CDR3 residues: CASSQGSDERDTLYGYTF. CDR3 nucleotide sequence: TGTGCCAGCAGCCAAGGTTCGGACGAGCGGGACACCCTCTATGGCTACACCTTC.

J is TRBJ1-1 and V is TRBV19; D is possibly TRBD1 (5 bases). Trimming stripped 4 bases from V and 1 base from J, with 10 bases between. This CDR3 is 14 amino acids long. Germline-derived CDR1 and CDR2 are LNHDA and SQIVND (reference sequence). This CDR3 is CASSTGYGNTEAFF. CDR3 DNA: TGTGCCAGTAGTACAGGGTACGGGAACACTGAAGCTTTCTTT.

Only a few counts were recorded for this clonotype. The chain combines TRBV4-3 with TRBJ1-5; maybe TRBD1 (5 bases). The germline gives CDR1 LGHNA, CDR2 YSLEER. The length of the CDR3 is 18 residues. Trimming removed 0 bases from V and 7 bases from J, with 22 bases in between. CDR3 DNA: TGCGCCAGCAGCCAAGAGAGACAGCATTATTTCTATTGCCAGCCCCAGCATTTT. Translating it yields CASSQERQHYFYCQPQHF.

Comment on this clonotype: This sequence may be a read error, since a much larger clone differs from it by one base. This chain joins TRBV5-1 and TRBJ2-2; a weak D match, TRBD2 (5 bases). Germline V CDR1 and CDR2: SGHRS, YFSETQ. The length of the CDR3 is 13 residues. CDR3 protein: CASSLGATGELYF. CDR3 in DNA: TGCGCCAGCAGCTTGGGGGCTACCGGGGAGCTGTATTTT.

The table lists this clonotype with many counts. This sequence joins TRBV28 and TRBJ1-2; maybe TRBD1 (5 bases). CDR3 length equals 13 residues. V was clipped by 8 bases and J by 4 bases, with 14 bases between them. The germline gives CDR1 MDHEN, CDR2 SYDVKM. The CDR3 here is CASGGGRGYGYTF. As DNA, the CDR3 is TGTGCCAGCGGTGGCGGAAGGGGCTATGGCTACACCTTC.

The chain links TRBV7-2 to TRBJ1-1, with 8 bases identical to TRBD1. V shed 4 bases and J 6 bases; nucleotides not matched to a gene: 13. The CDR3 contains 16 residues. Germline assignment: CDR1 SGHTA and CDR2 FQGNSA. The CDR3 loop reads CASSSIARTGRPEAFF. CDR3 bases: TGTGCCAGCAGCTCAATCGCAAGGACAGGGAGGCCTGAAGCTTTCTTT.

This clonotype came up a few times. J is TRBJ1-3 and V is TRBV5-4, with 8 bases matching TRBD1. Germline CDR1 reads SGHNT; CDR2 reads YYREEE (reference sequence). V trimming: 4 bases; J trimming: 5 bases; junction bases outside the gene matches: 5. The CDR3 is 14 amino acids. CDR3 amino acids: CASSVRDRRNTIYF. For the CDR3, the DNA is TGTGCCAGCAGCGTCCGGGACAGGAGAAACACCATATATTTT.

This clonotype occurred a few times. V gene TRBV10-3 combines with J gene TRBJ1-4; 7 bases agree with TRBD1. The CDR3 has 16 amino acids. Losses at the gene ends were 3 bases for V and 5 bases for J; bases not matched to a gene: 9. Germline assignment: CDR1 ENHRY and CDR2 SYGVKD. Written as DNA, the CDR3 is TGTGCCATCAGTGACCCCTCCGGGACAGTAAATGAAAAACTGTTTTTT. Its translation: CAISDPSGTVNEKLFF.

This clonotype has ten or more counts. This chain uses TRBV5-1 with TRBJ1-2; D is possibly TRBD1 (5 bases). Per the germline V gene, CDR1 is SGHRS and CDR2 is YFSETQ. The V end was cut by 1 base, the J end by 4 bases, with 11 bases between. The CDR3 totals 14 residues. The CDR3 loop reads CASSLRLGVYGYTF. DNA of the CDR3: TGCGCCAGCAGCTTGCGACTAGGGGTCTATGGCTACACCTTC.

This rearrangement joins TRBV21-1 to TRBJ1-2. TRBV21-1 is assigned pseudogene status. The CDR3 runs 13 residues. The CDR3 sequence: CASSTESGYGYTF. The DNA of the CDR3 is TGTGCCAGCAGCACGGAAAGTGGCTATGGCTACACCTTC.

This clonotype has a count of ten or more. This chain joins TRBV7-2 and TRBJ1-5; D gene unclear. The CDR3 sequence is 15 residues long. Trimming cost V 4 bases and J 3 bases, with 13 bases left between them. Germline lookup yields CDR1 SGHTA and CDR2 FQGNSA. This CDR3 is CASSSWEGLNQPQHF. The DNA of the CDR3 is TGTGCCAGCAGCTCTTGGGAGGGCCTCAATCAGCCCCAGCATTTT.

The table lists this clonotype with a few counts. V and J are TRBV27 and TRBJ2-1; 9 bases line up with TRBD1. CDR1 MNHEY and CDR2 SMNVEV come from the germline V gene (reference sequence). This CDR3 comprises 15 residues. V shed 7 bases, J shed 2 bases, and the junction held 6 bases outside the gene matches. CDR3 protein: CASTSGTGTYNEQFF. The CDR3 region has the DNA TGTGCCAGCACATCCGGGACAGGGACCTACAATGAGCAGTTCTTC.

The rearrangement uses TRBV5-1 and TRBJ2-1; TRBD2 matches 9 bases. The CDR3 covers 17 residues. Germline CDR1 is SGHRS and CDR2 is YFSETQ. The V segment lost 3 bases and the J segment 0 bases; nucleotides outside the gene matches: 7. DNA for the CDR3: TGCGCCAGCAGCTGGCCCCTAGCGGGACGCTCCTACAATGAGCAGTTCTTC. Translating it yields CASSWPLAGRSYNEQFF.

The CDR3 DNA sequence: TGCGCCAGCAATTCACAGGTTAACACCGGGGAGCTGTTTTTT. Translation: CASNSQVNTGELFF. The genes are TRBV5-1 and TRBJ2-2; perhaps TRBD1 as D (5 bases). The CDR3 length is 14 residues. In germline, CDR1 is SGHRS, CDR2 YFSETQ. The V and J ends lost 6 bases and 2 bases respectively, with 11 bases between them.